Listed below are T cell receptor beta chains from one sample, sequenced in a study of identical twins. One entry per CDR3 protein, called by TCRdb with MiXCR from the 5' RACE reads. This table has 450,000 or so distinct CDR3 sequences, about 14% appearing once. These data also formed part of another study, on yellow fever vaccine responses in identical twins.

Sequencing was done on a sample of CD4+ T cells sorted from blood. The source of these receptors is a woman between 18 and 30 years old in good health. Both conserved end residues are part of each CDR3. D genes are given only for firm matches. Clone sizes are given selectively: once, few, many, or a class where the clone is expanded.

NA	15	TRBV3-1	TRBJ2-5	few	CASSQIRGNQETQYF	TGTGCCAGCAGCCAAATTAGGGGGAATCAAGAGACCCAGTACTTC
NA	15	TRBV5-1	TRBJ2-1	NA	CASSLGLDSYNEQFF	TGCGCCAGCAGCTTGGGATTAGACTCCTACAATGAGCAGTTCTTC
NA	13	TRBV18	TRBJ2-5	NA	CASSPNSEGTQYF	TGTGCCAGCTCACCTAATTCTGAGGGGACCCAGTACTTC
NA	14	TRBV28	TRBJ2-7	few	CASSPGDVTYEQYF	TGTGCCAGCAGCCCCGGCGACGTAACCTACGAGCAGTACTTC
NA	13	TRBV19	TRBJ2-3	NA	CASSKGVPDTQYF	TGTGCCAGTAGTAAGGGAGTCCCAGATACGCAGTATTTT
NA	14	TRBV18	TRBJ2-1	few	CASSPEGGGNEQFF	TGTGCCAGCTCACCCGAGGGGGGCGGTAATGAGCAGTTCTTC
TRBD2	15	TRBV6-2/TRBV6-3	TRBJ2-7	few	CASSWTSGSSYEQYF	TGTGCCAGCAGTTGGACTAGCGGCTCCTCCTACGAGCAGTACTTC
NA	15	TRBV5-5	TRBJ2-1	few	CASSLGPGALPEQFF	TGTGCCAGCAGCTTGGGACCAGGAGCCTTACCTGAGCAGTTCTTC
NA	13	TRBV7-9	TRBJ2-3	many	CASSFGSTDTQYF	TGCGCCAGCAGCTTCGGCAGCACAGATACGCAGTATTTT
NA	13	TRBV20-1	TRBJ2-1	NA	CSAGSGTNNEQFF	TGCAGTGCCGGTAGCGGAACTAACAATGAGCAGTTCTTC
NA	17	TRBV30	TRBJ1-2	NA	CAWSGGSKQGRNYGYTF	TGTGCCTGGAGTGGGGGATCGAAACAGGGAAGAAACTATGGCTACACCTTC
TRBD2	12	TRBV7-9	TRBJ2-1	few	CASSFRDYAPFF	TGTGCCAGCAGCTTCCGGGACTACGCTCCGTTCTTC
NA	13	TRBV6-2/TRBV6-3	TRBJ1-5	few	CASRYEVNQPQHF	TGTGCCAGCAGATACGAGGTTAATCAGCCCCAGCATTTT
NA	14	TRBV5-1	TRBJ2-2	many	CASTGTANTGELFF	TGCGCCAGTACCGGGACTGCGAACACCGGGGAGCTGTTTTTT
NA	15	TRBV11-2	TRBJ2-1	NA	CASSLDSGLYNEQFF	TGTGCCAGCAGCTTAGATAGCGGACTGTACAATGAGCAGTTCTTC
TRBD2	15	TRBV12-3/TRBV12-4	TRBJ2-1	many	CASRPAGGRRNEQFF	TGTGCCAGCAGGCCAGCGGGGGGGCGTCGGAATGAGCAGTTCTTC
TRBD2	14	TRBV20-1	TRBJ2-7	few	CSARAGGLTYEQYF	TGCAGTGCTAGAGCGGGAGGACTAACCTACGAGCAGTACTTC
NA	16	TRBV5-1	TRBJ2-1	NA	CASSPLTSGRRNEQFF	TGCGCCAGCAGCCCCCTAACCTCGGGGCGCCGCAATGAGCAGTTCTTC
NA	16	TRBV6-1	TRBJ2-3	few	CASSLRGGYDTDTQYF	TGTGCCAGCAGTCTTAGGGGGGGTTACGACACAGATACGCAGTATTTT
NA	16	TRBV5-6	TRBJ2-7	few	CASSLVGSGGAYEQYF	TGTGCCAGCAGCTTGGTGGGGTCCGGCGGCGCCTACGAGCAGTACTTC
NA	16	TRBV7-2	TRBJ2-1	NA	CASSSGPRGGSNEQFF	TGTGCCAGCAGCTCTGGGCCTAGGGGCGGTAGCAATGAGCAGTTCTTC
TRBD2	17	TRBV5-5	TRBJ2-1	NA	CASSSNPTSGGYNEQFF	TGTGCCAGCAGCTCAAACCCTACTAGCGGGGGCTACAATGAGCAGTTCTTC
TRBD2	15	TRBV5-1	TRBJ2-7	NA	CASSSGLAGTYEQYF	TGCGCCAGCAGCTCGGGACTAGCGGGAACCTACGAGCAGTACTTC
NA	14	TRBV28	TRBJ2-1	few	CASSFPGDYNEQFF	TGTGCCAGCAGTTTCCCAGGGGACTACAATGAGCAGTTCTTC
NA	13	TRBV24-1	TRBJ2-1	many	CATSDLLRNEQFF	TGTGCCACCAGTGATTTGTTGCGGAATGAGCAGTTCTTC
TRBD2	17	TRBV28	TRBJ2-3	NA	CASSSFAGTSGTDTQYF	TGTGCCAGCAGTTCCTTTGCCGGGACTAGCGGCACAGATACGCAGTATTTT
TRBD1	12	TRBV20-1	TRBJ2-5	few	CSALRTGGAQYF	TGCAGTGCTCTCAGGACAGGGGGAGCCCAGTACTTC
TRBD1	19	TRBV19	TRBJ2-3	NA	CASQYRMPGTGVITDTQYF	TGTGCCAGTCAGTATCGCATGCCTGGGACAGGGGTAATTACAGATACGCAGTATTTT
TRBD1	12	TRBV29-1	TRBJ2-7	few	CSVQDREDEQYF	TGCAGCGTTCAGGACAGGGAGGACGAGCAGTACTTC
TRBD2	17	TRBV27	TRBJ2-6	once	CASSHTSGRAGANVLTF	TGTGCCAGCAGTCATACTAGCGGGAGGGCTGGGGCCAACGTCCTGACTTTC
NA	20	TRBV28	TRBJ2-1	few	CASSLILAPTSRTSYNEQFF	TGTGCCAGCAGTTTAATATTAGCTCCTACGTCAAGAACCTCCTACAATGAGCAGTTCTTC
TRBD2	16	TRBV7-9	TRBJ2-3	few	CASSLSTSGSTDTQYF	TGTGCCAGCAGCTTATCGACTAGCGGGTCCACAGATACGCAGTATTTT